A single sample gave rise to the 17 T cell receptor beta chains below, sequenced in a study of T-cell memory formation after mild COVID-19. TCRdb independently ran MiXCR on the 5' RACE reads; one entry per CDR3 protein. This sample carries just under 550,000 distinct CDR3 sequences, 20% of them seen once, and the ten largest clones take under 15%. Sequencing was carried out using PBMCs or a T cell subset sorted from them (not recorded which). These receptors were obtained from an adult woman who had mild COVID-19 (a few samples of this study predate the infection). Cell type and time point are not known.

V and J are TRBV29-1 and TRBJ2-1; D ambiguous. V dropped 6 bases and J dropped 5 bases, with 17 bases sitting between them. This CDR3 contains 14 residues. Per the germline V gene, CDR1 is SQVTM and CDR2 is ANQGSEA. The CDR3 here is CSVYPYGRDNEQFF. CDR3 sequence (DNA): TGCAGCGTCTACCCCTACGGTCGGGACAATGAGCAGTTCTTC.

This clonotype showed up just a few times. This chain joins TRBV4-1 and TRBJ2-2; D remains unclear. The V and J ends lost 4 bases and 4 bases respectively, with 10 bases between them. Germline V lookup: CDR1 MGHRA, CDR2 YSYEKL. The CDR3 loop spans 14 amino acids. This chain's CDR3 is CASSPLRPTGELFF. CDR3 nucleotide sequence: TGCGCCAGCAGCCCACTTCGTCCCACCGGGGAGCTGTTTTTT.

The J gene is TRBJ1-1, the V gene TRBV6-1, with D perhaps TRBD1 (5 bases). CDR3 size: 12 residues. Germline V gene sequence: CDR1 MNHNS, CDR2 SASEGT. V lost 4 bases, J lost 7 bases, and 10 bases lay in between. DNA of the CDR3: TGTGCCAGCAGTGCCCGGGGACGTGAAGCTTTCTTT. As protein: CASSARGREAFF.

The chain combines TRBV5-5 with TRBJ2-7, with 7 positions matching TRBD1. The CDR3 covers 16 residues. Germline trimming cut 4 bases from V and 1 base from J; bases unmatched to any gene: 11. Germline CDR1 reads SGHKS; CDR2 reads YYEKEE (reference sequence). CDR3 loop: CASSRPGQSNSYEQYF. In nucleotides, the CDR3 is TGTGCCAGCAGCAGGCCGGGACAGTCAAATTCCTACGAGCAGTACTTC.

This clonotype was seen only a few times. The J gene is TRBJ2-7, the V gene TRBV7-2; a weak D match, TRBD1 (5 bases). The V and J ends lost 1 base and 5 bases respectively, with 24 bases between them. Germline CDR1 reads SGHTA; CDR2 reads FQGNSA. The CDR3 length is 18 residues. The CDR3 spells CASSLVLQGYATYNEQYF. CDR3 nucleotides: TGTGCCAGCAGCTTAGTCCTCCAGGGTTACGCGACTTACAACGAGCAGTACTTC.

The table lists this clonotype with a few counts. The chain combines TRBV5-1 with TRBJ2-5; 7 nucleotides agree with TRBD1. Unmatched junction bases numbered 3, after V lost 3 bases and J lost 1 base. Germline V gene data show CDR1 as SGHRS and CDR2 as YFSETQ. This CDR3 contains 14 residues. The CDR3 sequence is CASSSTGPQETQYF. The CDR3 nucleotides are TGCGCCAGCAGCTCGACAGGGCCCCAAGAGACCCAGTACTTC.

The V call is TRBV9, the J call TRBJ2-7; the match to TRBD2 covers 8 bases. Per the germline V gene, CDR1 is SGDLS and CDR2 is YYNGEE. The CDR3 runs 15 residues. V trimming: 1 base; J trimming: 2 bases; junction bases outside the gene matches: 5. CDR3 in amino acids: CASSVSSGSPYEQYF. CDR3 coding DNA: TGTGCCAGCAGCGTATCTAGCGGGTCTCCCTACGAGCAGTACTTC.

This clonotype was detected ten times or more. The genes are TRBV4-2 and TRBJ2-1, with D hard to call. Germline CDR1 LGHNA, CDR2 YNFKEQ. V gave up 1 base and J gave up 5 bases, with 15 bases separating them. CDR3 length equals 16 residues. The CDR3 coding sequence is TGTGCCAGCAGCCAAGTAAGCGTAAGTGAAAACAATGAGCAGTTCTTC. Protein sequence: CASSQVSVSENNEQFF.

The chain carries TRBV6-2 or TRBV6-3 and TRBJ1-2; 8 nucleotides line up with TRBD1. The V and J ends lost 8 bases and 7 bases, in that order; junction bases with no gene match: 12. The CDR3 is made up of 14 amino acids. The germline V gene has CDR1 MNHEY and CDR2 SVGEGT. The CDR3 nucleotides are TGTGCCAGCGCCCTAGGGACAGGCCTTCTTGGCTACACCTTC. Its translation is CASALGTGLLGYTF.

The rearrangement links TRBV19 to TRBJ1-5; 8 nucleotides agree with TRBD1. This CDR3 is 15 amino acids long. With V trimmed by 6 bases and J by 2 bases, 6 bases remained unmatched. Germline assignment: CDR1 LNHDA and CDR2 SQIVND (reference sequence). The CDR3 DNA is TGTGCCAGTAGCCTACAGGGGGGCGGCAATCAGCCCCAGCATTTT. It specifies CASSLQGGGNQPQHF.

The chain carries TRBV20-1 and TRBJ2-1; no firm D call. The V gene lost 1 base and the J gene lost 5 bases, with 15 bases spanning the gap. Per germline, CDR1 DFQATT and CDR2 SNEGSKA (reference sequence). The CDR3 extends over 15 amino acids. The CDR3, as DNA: TGCAGTGCTAGAGCCCCCGGCCGCCGCGACAATGAGCAGTTCTTC. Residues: CSARAPGRRDNEQFF.

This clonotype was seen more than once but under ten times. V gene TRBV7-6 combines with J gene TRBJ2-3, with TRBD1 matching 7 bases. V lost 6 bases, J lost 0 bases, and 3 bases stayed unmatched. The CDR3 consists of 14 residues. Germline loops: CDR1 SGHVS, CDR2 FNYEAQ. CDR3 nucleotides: TGTGCCAGCAGTCGACAGGGAAGCACAGATACGCAGTATTTT. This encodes CASSRQGSTDTQYF.

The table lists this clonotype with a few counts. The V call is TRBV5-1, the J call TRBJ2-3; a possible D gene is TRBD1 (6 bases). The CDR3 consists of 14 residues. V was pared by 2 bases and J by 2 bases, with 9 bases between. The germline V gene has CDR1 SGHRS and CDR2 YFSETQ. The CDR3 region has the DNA TGCGCCAGCAGCTTTCAGGGGTACACAGATACGCAGTATTTT. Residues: CASSFQGYTDTQYF.

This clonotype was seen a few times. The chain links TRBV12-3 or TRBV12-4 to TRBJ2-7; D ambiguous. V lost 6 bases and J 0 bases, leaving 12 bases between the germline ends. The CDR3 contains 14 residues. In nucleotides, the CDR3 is TGTGCCAGCAGCTGGGCGTACGACTCCTACGAGCAGTACTTC. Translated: CASSWAYDSYEQYF.

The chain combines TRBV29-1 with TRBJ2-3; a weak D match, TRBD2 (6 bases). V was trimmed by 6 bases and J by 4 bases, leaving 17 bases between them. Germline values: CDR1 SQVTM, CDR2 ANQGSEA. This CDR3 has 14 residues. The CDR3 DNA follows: TGCAGCGTCCGACTTACGGGAGCTTCAGATACGCAGTATTTT. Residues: CSVRLTGASDTQYF.

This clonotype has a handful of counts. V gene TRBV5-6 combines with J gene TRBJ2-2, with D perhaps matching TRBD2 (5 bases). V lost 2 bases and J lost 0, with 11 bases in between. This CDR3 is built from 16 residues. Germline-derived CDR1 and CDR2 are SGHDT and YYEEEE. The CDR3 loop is CASSFRSGTNTGELFF. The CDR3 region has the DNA TGTGCCAGCAGCTTTCGGAGCGGCACGAACACCGGGGAGCTGTTTTTT.

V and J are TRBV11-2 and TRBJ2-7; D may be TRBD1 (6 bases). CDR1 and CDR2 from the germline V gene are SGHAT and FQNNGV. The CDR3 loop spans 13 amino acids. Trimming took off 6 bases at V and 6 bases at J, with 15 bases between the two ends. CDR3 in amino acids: CASRSNRVVEQYF. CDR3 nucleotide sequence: TGTGCCAGCAGATCTAACAGGGTCGTCGAGCAGTACTTC. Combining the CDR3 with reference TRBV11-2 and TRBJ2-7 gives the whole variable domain EAGVAQSPRYKIIEKRQSVAFWCNPISGHATLYWYQQILGQGPKLLIQFQNNGVVDDSQLPKDRFSAERLKGVDSTLKIQPAKLEDSAVYLCASRSNRVVEQYFGPGTRLTVT.